This T cell receptor beta chain was sequenced for a study of shared clonotypes between healthy human individuals. On the study more broadly: A couple of women and a few men aged 18 to 49 made up the donors.

Per the germline V gene, CDR1 is SGHAT and CDR2 is FQNNGV. This CDR3 comprises 17 residues. V was pared by 1 base and J by 5 bases, with 18 bases between. Sequencing used immunoSEQ multiplex PCR; TCRdb keeps in-frame clones, though not all of them. The repertoire includes around 690,000 clones, around 90% of them detected once, and about 34% sits in the top ten. The sequence was obtained from a man in his late teens or twenties in good health. Some clones in this sample may be carry-over from other donors' samples. V gene TRBV11-2 combines with J gene TRBJ1-5; tentatively, D is TRBD1 (6 bases). The sequenced sample was memory CD8+ T cells from PBMCs. Subset indicated: CD45RO+ cells pooled with CCR7-negative TemRA cells. The CDR3 here is CASSLAPRGGLDQPQHF. Written as DNA, the CDR3 is TGTGCCAGCAGCTTAGCTCCTCGAGGGGGGTTAGATCAGCCCCAGCATTTT.